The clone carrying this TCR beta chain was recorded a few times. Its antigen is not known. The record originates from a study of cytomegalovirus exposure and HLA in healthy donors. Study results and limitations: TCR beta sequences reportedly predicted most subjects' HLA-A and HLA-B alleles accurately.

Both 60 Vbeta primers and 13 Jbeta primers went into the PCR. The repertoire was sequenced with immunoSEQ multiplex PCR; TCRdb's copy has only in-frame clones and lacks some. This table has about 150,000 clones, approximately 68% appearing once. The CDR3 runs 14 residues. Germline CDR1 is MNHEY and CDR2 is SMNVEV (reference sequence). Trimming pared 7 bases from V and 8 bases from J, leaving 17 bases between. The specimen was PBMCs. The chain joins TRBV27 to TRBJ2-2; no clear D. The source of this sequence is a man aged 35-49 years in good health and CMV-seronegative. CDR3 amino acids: CASTSAARRGELFF. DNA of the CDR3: TGTGCCAGCACCTCCGCGGCCCGGCGTGGGGAGCTGTTTTTT.